This T cell receptor beta chain was identified in a study of T cells in Graves' hyperthyroidism and ophthalmopathy. Germline V gene data show CDR1 as KGHDR and CDR2 as SFDVKD. The CDR3 runs to 12 residues. Trimming cost V 4 bases and J 8 bases, with 10 bases left between them. TCR beta CDR3 regions were amplified from RNA. HTBI primers were the set used in a first-round RT-PCR of the TCR CDR3. Via MiXCR, TCRdb re-called the multiplex PCR reads, giving one row per CDR3 protein. This table holds about 270,000 distinct CDR3 sequences, around 22% found once. This receptor was identified in a man younger than 45 with Graves' ophthalmopathy. The specimen was blood. This chain uses TRBV24-1 with TRBJ1-1, with a weak D call TRBD1 (6 bases). The CDR3 DNA is TGTGCCACCAGTGACACCACAGGGGAAGCTTTCTTT. Protein sequence: CATSDTTGEAFF.